The source of this T cell receptor (beta chain) is a study of CD8 T cells in Susac syndrome. Germline CDR1 LGHDT, CDR2 YNNKEL (reference sequence). Trimming shortened V by 2 bases and J by 1 base, and 6 bases separated the two germline ends. The CDR3 extends over 15 amino acids. cDNA came from roughly 0.53 to 1 ug RNA primed by random hexamers. Via MiXCR, TCRdb re-called the immunoSEQ multiplex PCR reads, giving one row per CDR3 protein. The sample lists around 300,000 distinct CDR3 sequences; around nine tenths were seen once. Negative isolation was used for CD8+ and CD4+ T cells, and FACS enrichment was applied to TEMRA cells.

Sequencing was carried out using CD8+ T cells from PBMCs. The receptor was derived from a human donor with multiple sclerosis. V and J are TRBV3-1 and TRBJ1-6; no clear D. CDR3 nucleotides: TGTGCCAGCAGCCAATCAAGGTCCTATAATTCACCCCTCCACTTT. Amino acid sequence: CASSQSRSYNSPLHF.